The TCR beta chain described here comes from a study of cytomegalovirus exposure and HLA in healthy donors. Assay: immunoSEQ multiplex PCR; the TCRdb copy retains only in-frame clones and omits some. The sample holds some 130,000 clones; around four fifths are singletons and the top ten take 25% to 30%. The CDR3 is 13 residues long. V lost 2 bases to trimming and J lost 9 bases; unmatched junction nucleotides: 2. Per the germline V gene, CDR1 is SEHNR and CDR2 is FQNEAQ (reference sequence). The sequenced sample consisted of PBMCs. The gene calls are TRBV7-9 and TRBJ2-1; TRBD1 matches 9 bases. The TCR sequence derives from a man aged 25-45 years in good health and CMV-seropositive. The CDR3 reads CASSLMGQGEQFF. CDR3 nucleotide sequence: TGTGCCAGCAGCTTAATGGGACAGGGTGAGCAGTTCTTC. The complete variable domain, with remaining parts taken from reference TRBV7-9 and TRBJ2-1, reads DTGVSQNPRHKITKRGQNVTFRCDPISEHNRLYWYRQTLGQGPEFLTYFQNEAQLEKSRLLSDRFSAERPKGSFSTLEIQRTEQGDSAMYLCASSLMGQGEQFFGPGTRLTVL.